This passage covers 26 T cell receptor beta chains from one sample sequenced in a study of cytomegalovirus exposure and HLA in healthy donors. The study ran its PCR with 60 Vbeta and 13 Jbeta primers. Profiled with immunoSEQ multiplex PCR; TCRdb holds only in-frame clones, not every one. Of 180,000 or so clones listed, roughly 74% are singletons. Sequencing used PBMCs. The receptors originated from a woman aged 40 to 50 in good health and CMV-seropositive.

V usage is TRBV6-6 and J usage is TRBJ2-7; D is unresolved. V was clipped by 0 bases and J by 5 bases, with 8 bases between them. The CDR3 is made up of 13 amino acids. CDR1 is MNHNY and CDR2 is SVGAGI in the germline V gene (reference sequence). CDR3: CASSYSSRDEQYF. The DNA of the CDR3 is TGTGCCAGCAGTTACTCGTCTCGGGACGAGCAGTACTTC.

The J gene is TRBJ2-1, the V gene TRBV5-1, with TRBD2 matching 9 bases. Germline loops: CDR1 SGHRS, CDR2 YFSETQ. J gave up 9 bases and V 2 bases, and 12 bases lay outside the gene matches. This CDR3 is 16 amino acids long. The CDR3 DNA reads as TGCGCCAGCAGCTTTATGGCTAGCGGGATCCCCAGTGAGCAGTTCTTC. This gives the protein CASSFMASGIPSEQFF.

In its sample, this clone was seen once. The gene calls are TRBV19 and TRBJ1-5; tentative D call: TRBD1 (6 bases). V was cut by 4 bases and J by 2 bases, with 18 bases left in between. The V gene's germline CDR1 is LNHDA and CDR2 SQIVND (reference sequence). The CDR3 sequence is 17 residues long. CDR3 sequence: CASSNKGVVYGNQPQHF. CDR3 coding DNA: TGTGCCAGTAGTAACAAGGGGGTGGTATATGGCAATCAGCCCCAGCATTTT.

V is TRBV28 and J is TRBJ1-1; 7 bases agree with TRBD1. Germline CDR1 reads MDHEN; CDR2 reads SYDVKM. The CDR3 loop spans 12 amino acids. Losses at the gene ends were 11 bases for V and 11 bases for J; bases not matched to a gene: 14. The CDR3 nucleotides are TGTGCCCATGGGCAGGGGGTAAGTGTCGCTTTCTTT. This gives the protein CAHGQGVSVAFF. Using reference TRBV28 and TRBJ1-1 for the parts outside the CDR3, the full variable domain is DVKVTQSSRYLVKRTGEKVFLECVQDMDHENMFWYRQDPGLGLRLIYFSYDVKMKEKGDIPEGYSVSREKKERFSLILESASTNQTSMYLCAHGQGVSVAFFGQGTRLTVV.

The chain employs TRBV4-1 and TRBJ2-7; 8 positions agree with TRBD2. The V gene end was trimmed by 3 bases and the J gene end by 2 bases; junction bases not matched to a gene: 6. The CDR3 runs to 15 residues. Germline V gives CDR1 MGHRA, CDR2 YSYEKL. The CDR3 DNA reads TGCGCCAGCAGCCATACGAGCGGGAGAGCCTACGAGCAGTACTTC. Residues: CASSHTSGRAYEQYF.

This clone occurred once. The chain combines TRBV10-1 with TRBJ2-5; D is perhaps TRBD2 (6 bases). V was cut by 3 bases and J by 5 bases, with 16 bases left in between. CDR1 and CDR2 (germline): WNHNN, SYGVQD (reference sequence). This CDR3 spans 15 amino acids. The CDR3 is CASSDPTSTRETQYF. The CDR3 bases are TGCGCCAGCAGTGACCCGACTAGTACCCGGGAGACCCAGTACTTC.

The chain uses TRBV30 and TRBJ2-7; D may be TRBD1 (6 bases). The CDR3 runs 12 residues. CDR1 GTSNPN and CDR2 SVGIG come from the germline V gene (reference sequence). V was trimmed by 4 bases and J by 6 bases, leaving 13 bases between them. The CDR3, as DNA: TGTGCCTGGACCCAGGGGCCAGGCGAGCAGTACTTC. It codes for CAWTQGPGEQYF.

The count of this clone is one. This sequence joins TRBV7-9 and TRBJ2-1; D may be TRBD2 (7 bases). The CDR3 extends over 15 amino acids. Germline-derived CDR1 and CDR2 are SEHNR and FQNEAQ (reference sequence). V dropped 5 bases and J dropped 6 bases, with 17 bases sitting between them. The DNA for the CDR3 is TGTGCCAGCAGCCTACTGGGGAGGGGGGGCAATGAGCAGTTCTTC. Translated, it gives CASSLLGRGGNEQFF.

V and J are TRBV5-6 and TRBJ1-1; D perhaps matches TRBD1 (5 bases). The CDR3 has 13 residues. Looked up from germline, CDR1 is SGHDT and CDR2 is YYEEEE. The V end lost 3 bases, the J end lost 1 base, and 7 bases lay between the germline ends. CDR3 region: CASSSRANTEAFF. The CDR3 DNA follows: TGTGCCAGCAGCTCCAGGGCGAACACTGAAGCTTTCTTT.

The CDR3 loop is CASSQGTGSSQETQYF. The CDR3 nucleotides read TGTGCCAGCAGTCAGGGGACAGGTTCAAGCCAAGAGACCCAGTACTTC. The chain carries TRBV6-6 and TRBJ2-5; TRBD1 matches at 8 bases. The CDR3 is 16 amino acids. After removal of 5 bases from V and 1 base from J, the junction contained 9 bases not matched to a gene. Germline CDR1 and CDR2: MNHNY and SVGAGI (reference sequence).

The CDR3 region has the DNA TGTGCCAGCAGTGTCGAGGGAGGGAGTCATGAGCAGTTCTTC. This codes for CASSVEGGSHEQFF. The rearrangement joins TRBV6-4 to TRBJ2-1; 7 bases agree with TRBD2. Trimming took 4 bases from V and 8 from J; bases not matched to a gene: 8. CDR1 and CDR2 from the germline V gene are MRHNA and SNTAGT. This CDR3 comprises 14 residues.

The chain combines TRBV28 with TRBJ2-2, with TRBD2 identical over 9 bases. Germline loops: CDR1 MDHEN, CDR2 SYDVKM. The V segment lost 3 bases and the J segment 5 bases; nucleotides outside the gene matches: 10. This CDR3 spans 17 amino acids. CDR3 bases: TGTGCCAGCAGTTTCCCAGCAGCGGGGGGCGCGACCGGGGAGCTGTTTTTT. This translates into CASSFPAAGGATGELFF.

This CDR3 is CASTRQGSSNYGYTF. CDR3 DNA: TGTGCCAGCACTAGACAGGGTAGCTCTAACTATGGCTACACCTTC. This rearrangement joins TRBV2 to TRBJ1-2; the match to TRBD1 covers 7 bases. CDR1 is SNHLY and CDR2 is FYNNEI in the germline V gene. This CDR3 region has 15 residues. The ends lost 7 bases at V and 0 bases at J; junction bases unmatched: 8. The full variable domain, in which reference TRBV2 and TRBJ1-2 provide the parts outside the CDR3, is EPEVTQTPSHQVTQMGQEVILRCVPISNHLYFYWYRQILGQKVEFLVSFYNNEISEKSEIFDDQFSVERPDGSNFTLKIRSTKLEDSAMYFCASTRQGSSNYGYTFGSGTRLTVV.

Worth noting for this clone: Other DNA sequences of this sample code for an identical CDR3. The chain has TRBV28 and TRBJ1-1, with a possible D match to TRBD1 (6 bases). The CDR3 has 13 amino acids. V lost 3 bases, J lost 1 base, and 6 bases lay in between. CDR1 MDHEN and CDR2 SYDVKM come from the germline V gene. CDR3 loop: CASSLGQNTEAFF. In DNA, the CDR3 is TGTGCCAGCAGTTTGGGACAGAACACTGAAGCTTTCTTT.

V and J are TRBV19 and TRBJ1-2, with D maybe TRBD1 (5 bases). The V end was cut by 0 bases, the J end by 5 bases, with 13 bases between. Germline CDR1 LNHDA, CDR2 SQIVND (reference sequence). The CDR3 has 15 residues. The CDR3 spells CASSIDGRTPYGYTF. In DNA form, the CDR3 reads TGTGCCAGTAGTATAGATGGGCGGACACCGTATGGCTACACCTTC. The entire variable domain, with the rest obtained from reference TRBV19 and TRBJ1-2, is as follows: DGGITQSPKYLFRKEGQNVTLSCEQNLNHDAMYWYRQDPGQGLRLIYYSQIVNDFQKGDIAEGYSVSREKKESFPLTVTSAQKNPTAFYLCASSIDGRTPYGYTFGSGTRLTVV.

The chain is built from TRBV7-2 and TRBJ2-5; D possibly corresponds to TRBD1 (6 bases). V was shortened by 5 bases and J by 2 bases, with 12 bases between the two germline ends. Looked up from germline, CDR1 is SGHTA and CDR2 is FQGNSA. CDR3 length: 14 residues. CDR3 region: CASSQQGQQETQYF. The CDR3 DNA is TGTGCCAGCAGCCAACAAGGACAGCAAGAGACCCAGTACTTC.

V and J are TRBV7-8 and TRBJ2-1; TRBD1 agrees at 9 bases. Germline V gives CDR1 SGHVS, CDR2 FQNEAQ. With V trimmed by 5 bases and J by 8 bases, 10 bases remained unmatched. This CDR3 spans 15 amino acids. CDR3: CASSTHRGRLDEQFF. The CDR3 region has the DNA TGTGCCAGCAGCACTCACAGGGGGCGGCTGGATGAGCAGTTCTTC. The full variable domain, with the rest looked up from reference TRBV7-8 and TRBJ2-1, is GAGVSQSPRYKVAKRGQDVALRCDPISGHVSLFWYQQALGQGPEFLTYFQNEAQLDKSGLPSDRFFAERPEGSVSTLKIQRTQQEDSAVYLCASSTHRGRLDEQFFGPGTRLTVL.

The genes are TRBV7-9 and TRBJ1-2; no firm D call. The germline V and J ends were trimmed by 2 bases and 4 bases, with 11 bases remaining between them. The CDR3 is 14 amino acids. The germline V gene encodes CDR1 SEHNR and CDR2 FQNEAQ (reference sequence). CDR3 region: CASSLFELSYGYTF. CDR3 sequence (DNA): TGTGCCAGCAGCTTATTTGAACTGTCCTATGGCTACACCTTC.

The chain recombines TRBV11-3 with TRBJ2-7; maybe TRBD1 (6 bases). Germline V gives CDR1 SGHNT, CDR2 YENEEA. The V and J ends lost 0 bases and 5 bases respectively, with 17 bases between them. The CDR3 has 16 amino acids. The CDR3 here is CASSLDNPGAANEQYF. The DNA of the CDR3 is TGTGCCAGCAGCTTAGATAATCCAGGGGCAGCTAACGAGCAGTACTTC. Full variable domain (outside the CDR3, taken from reference TRBV11-3 and TRBJ2-7): EAGVVQSPRYKIIEKKQPVAFWCNPISGHNTLYWYLQNLGQGPELLIRYENEEAVDDSQLPKDRFSAERLKGVDSTLKIQPAELGDSAVYLCASSLDNPGAANEQYFGPGTRLTVT.

The rearrangement joins TRBV6-5 to TRBJ1-6; D unresolved. The CDR3 spans 15 residues. CDR1 and CDR2 (germline): MNHEY, SVGAGI. Trimming stripped 2 bases from V and 4 bases from J, with 9 bases between. The CDR3 nucleotides read TGTGCCAGCAGTTACGGAGGCAGATATAATTCACCCCTCCACTTT. Its protein is CASSYGGRYNSPLHF.

The chain is built from TRBV2 and TRBJ2-2; TRBD2 matches 13 bases. Germline V lookup: CDR1 SNHLY, CDR2 FYNNEI. Losses at the gene ends were 7 bases for V and 0 bases for J; bases not matched to a gene: 5. This CDR3 comprises 17 residues. CDR3 region: CASTGTSGNANTGELFF. CDR3 DNA sequence: TGTGCCAGCACGGGGACTAGCGGGAACGCGAACACCGGGGAGCTGTTTTTT.

The gene calls are TRBV19 and TRBJ1-5; D is possibly TRBD1 (6 bases). V was shortened by 5 bases and J by 1 base, with 18 bases between the two germline ends. The CDR3 is 17 residues long. The germline V gene has CDR1 LNHDA and CDR2 SQIVND (reference sequence). The CDR3 region has the DNA TGTGCCAGTAGTGCCCGTGCAGGGGAATTGAGCAATCAGCCCCAGCATTTT. This translates into CASSARAGELSNQPQHF. Variable domain in full (rest from reference TRBV19 and TRBJ1-5): DGGITQSPKYLFRKEGQNVTLSCEQNLNHDAMYWYRQDPGQGLRLIYYSQIVNDFQKGDIAEGYSVSREKKESFPLTVTSAQKNPTAFYLCASSARAGELSNQPQHFGDGTRLSIL.

This chain uses TRBV9 with TRBJ2-2; the D gene is possibly TRBD1 (6 bases). The germline CDR1 and CDR2 sequences are SGDLS and YYNGEE. This CDR3 spans 15 amino acids. V lost 3 bases and J lost 5, with 14 bases in between. CDR3 DNA: TGTGCCAGCAGCGACTATCGGGACACAACCGGGGAGCTGTTTTTT. Translation gives CASSDYRDTTGELFF.

The chain couples TRBV7-2 to TRBJ2-5; unclear D gene. CDR3 length: 13 amino acids. V was pared by 2 bases and J by 5 bases, with 9 bases between. From germline, CDR1 is SGHTA and CDR2 FQGNSA. The CDR3 reads CASSLLFGETQYF. CDR3 sequence (DNA): TGTGCCAGCAGCTTATTGTTCGGGGAGACCCAGTACTTC.

The chain carries TRBV5-3 and TRBJ2-2, with 7 nucleotides matching TRBD1. TRBV5-3 is given ORF status, its function remaining uncertain. The CDR3 contains 14 residues. Germline trimming cut 4 bases from V and 5 bases from J; bases unmatched to any gene: 5. CDR3 DNA sequence: TGTGCCAGAAGCGGACAGGTGAAGACCGGGGAGCTGTTTTTT. It codes for CARSGQVKTGELFF.

With regard to this clone: The same CDR3 is also encoded by other DNA sequences in this sample. The rearrangement uses TRBV5-1 and TRBJ2-7, with 8 positions matching TRBD2. The CDR3 sequence is 13 residues long. Germline CDR1 reads SGHRS; CDR2 reads YFSETQ. V lost 1 base to trimming and J lost 3 bases; unmatched junction nucleotides: 0. The CDR3 spells CASSLTSGYEQYF. Here the CDR3 DNA reads TGCGCCAGCAGCTTGACTAGCGGCTACGAGCAGTACTTC.